The clone carrying this TCR beta chain has just a few counts. Its antigen is as yet unknown. Amplification of TCR beta CDR3 regions was performed using RNA transcripts as template. The HTBI set primed first-round TCR CDR3 RT-PCR. A single record per CDR3 protein comes from TCRdb applying MiXCR to the multiplex PCR reads. Among about 640,000 distinct CDR3 sequences, 13% to 15% were seen once, and the ten largest hold 9.5% to 15%. The sample comes from a study of T cells in Graves' hyperthyroidism and ophthalmopathy. CDR1 and CDR2 (germline): KGHSH, LQKENI. The CDR3 extends over 14 amino acids. With 4 bases clipped from V and 6 bases from J, the junction kept 9 bases outside the gene matches. Diagnosis rested on symptoms, serum thyroxine and TRAb, thyroid ultrasound, and orbital computed tomography. Study results and limitations: Most thyroid clonotypes expanded above 0.001 appeared in blood too.

The sequencing sample was made of blood. The clonotype was recovered from a woman between 50 and 59 years old with Graves' ophthalmopathy. The chain has TRBV18 and TRBJ2-7; 7 nucleotides align to TRBD1. CDR3 coding DNA: TGTGCCAGCTCACAAACAGGGGTGGGCGGCGAGCAGTACTTC. This encodes CASSQTGVGGEQYF.